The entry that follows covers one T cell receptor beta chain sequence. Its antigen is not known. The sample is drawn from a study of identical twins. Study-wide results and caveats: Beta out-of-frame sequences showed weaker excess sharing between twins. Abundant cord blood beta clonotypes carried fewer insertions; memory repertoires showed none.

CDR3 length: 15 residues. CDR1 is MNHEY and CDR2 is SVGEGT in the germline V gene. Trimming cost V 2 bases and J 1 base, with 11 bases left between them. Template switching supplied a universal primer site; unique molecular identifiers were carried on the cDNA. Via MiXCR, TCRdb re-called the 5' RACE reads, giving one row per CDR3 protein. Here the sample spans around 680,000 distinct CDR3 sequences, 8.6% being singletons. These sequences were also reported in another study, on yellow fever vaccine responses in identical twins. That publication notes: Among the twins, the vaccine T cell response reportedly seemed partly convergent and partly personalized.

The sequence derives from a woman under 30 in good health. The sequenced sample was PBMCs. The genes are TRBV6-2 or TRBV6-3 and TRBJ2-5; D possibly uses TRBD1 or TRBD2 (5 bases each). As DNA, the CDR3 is TGTGCCAGCAGTTACGAGGGACGGCTCCAAGAGACCCAGTACTTC. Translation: CASSYEGRLQETQYF.